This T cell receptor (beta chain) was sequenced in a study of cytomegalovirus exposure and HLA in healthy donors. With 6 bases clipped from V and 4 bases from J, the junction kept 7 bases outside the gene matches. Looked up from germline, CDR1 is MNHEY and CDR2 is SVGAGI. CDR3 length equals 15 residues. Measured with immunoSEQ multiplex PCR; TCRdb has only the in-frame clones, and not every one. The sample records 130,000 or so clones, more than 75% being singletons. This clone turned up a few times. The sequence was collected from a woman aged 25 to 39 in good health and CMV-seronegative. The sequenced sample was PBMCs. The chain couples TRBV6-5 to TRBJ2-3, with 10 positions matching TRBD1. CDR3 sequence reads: CASSPGTGAADTQYF. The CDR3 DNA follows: TGTGCCAGCAGCCCCGGGACAGGGGCCGCAGATACGCAGTATTTT.